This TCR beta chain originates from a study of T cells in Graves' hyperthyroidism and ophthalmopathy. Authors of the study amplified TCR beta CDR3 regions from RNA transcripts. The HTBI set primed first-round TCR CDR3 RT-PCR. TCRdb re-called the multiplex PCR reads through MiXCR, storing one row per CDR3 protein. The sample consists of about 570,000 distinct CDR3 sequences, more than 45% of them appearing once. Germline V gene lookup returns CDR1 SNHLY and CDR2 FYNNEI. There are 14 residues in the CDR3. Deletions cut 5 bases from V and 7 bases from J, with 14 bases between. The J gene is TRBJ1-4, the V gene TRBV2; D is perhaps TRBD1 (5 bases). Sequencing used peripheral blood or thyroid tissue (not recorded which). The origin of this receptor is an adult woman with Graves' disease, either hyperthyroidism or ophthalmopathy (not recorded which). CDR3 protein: CASSLRESTEKLFF. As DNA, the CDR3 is TGTGCCAGCAGTCTCAGGGAAAGTACTGAAAAACTGTTTTTT.